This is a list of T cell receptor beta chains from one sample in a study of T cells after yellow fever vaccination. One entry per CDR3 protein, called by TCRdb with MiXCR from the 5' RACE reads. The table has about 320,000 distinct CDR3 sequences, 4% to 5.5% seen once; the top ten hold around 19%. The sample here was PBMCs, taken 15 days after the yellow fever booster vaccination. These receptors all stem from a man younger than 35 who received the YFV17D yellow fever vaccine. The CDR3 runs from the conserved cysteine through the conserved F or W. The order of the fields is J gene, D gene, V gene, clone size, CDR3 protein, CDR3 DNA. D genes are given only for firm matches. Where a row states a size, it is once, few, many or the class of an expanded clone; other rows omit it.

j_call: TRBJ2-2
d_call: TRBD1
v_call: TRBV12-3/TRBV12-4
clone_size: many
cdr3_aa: CASSGQGFGELFF
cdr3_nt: TGTGCCAGCAGCGGACAGGGTTTCGGGGAGCTGTTTTTT

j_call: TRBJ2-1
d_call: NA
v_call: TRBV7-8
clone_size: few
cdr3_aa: CASSLSGGGSSYNEQFF
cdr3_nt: TGTGCCAGCAGCTTATCGGGAGGGGGCAGCTCCTACAATGAGCAGTTCTTC

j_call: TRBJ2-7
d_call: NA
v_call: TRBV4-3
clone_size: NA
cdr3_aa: CASSQASGDYEQYF
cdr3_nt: TGCGCCAGCAGCCAAGCCTCAGGGGACTACGAGCAGTACTTC

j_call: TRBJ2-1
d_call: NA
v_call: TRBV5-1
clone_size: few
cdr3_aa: CASSVGVGSYNEQFF
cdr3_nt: TGCGCCAGCAGTGTAGGGGTTGGCTCCTACAATGAGCAGTTCTTC

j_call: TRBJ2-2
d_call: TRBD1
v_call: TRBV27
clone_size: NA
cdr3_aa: CASSRTGFRGELFF
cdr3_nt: TGTGCCAGCAGCCGGACAGGGTTCCGCGGGGAGCTGTTTTTT

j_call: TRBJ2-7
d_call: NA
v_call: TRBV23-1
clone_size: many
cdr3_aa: CASSQSRYRSSYEQYF
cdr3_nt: TGCGCCAGCAGTCAATCAAGGTATCGGAGCTCCTACGAGCAGTACTTC

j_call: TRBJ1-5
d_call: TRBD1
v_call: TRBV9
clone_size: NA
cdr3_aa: CARGQGTWQPQHF
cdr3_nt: TGTGCCAGGGGACAGGGGACTTGGCAGCCCCAGCATTTT

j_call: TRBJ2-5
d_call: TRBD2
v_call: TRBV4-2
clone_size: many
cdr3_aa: CASSQEGPSGETQYF
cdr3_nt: TGTGCCAGCAGCCAAGAAGGGCCTAGCGGGGAGACCCAGTACTTC

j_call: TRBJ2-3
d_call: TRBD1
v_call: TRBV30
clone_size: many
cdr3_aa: CAWSVQGADTQYF
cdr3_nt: TGTGCCTGGAGTGTACAGGGGGCAGATACGCAGTATTTT

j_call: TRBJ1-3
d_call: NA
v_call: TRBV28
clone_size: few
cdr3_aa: CASRLGQGRNTIYF
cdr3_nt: TGTGCCAGCAGACTTGGCCAGGGCCGAAACACCATATATTTT

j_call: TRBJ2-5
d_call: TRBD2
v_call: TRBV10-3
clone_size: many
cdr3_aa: CAISSGGAAETQYF
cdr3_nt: TGTGCCATTTCTAGCGGGGGGGCCGCGGAGACCCAGTACTTC

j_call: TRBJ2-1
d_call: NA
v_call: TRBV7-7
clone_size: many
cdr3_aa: CASTRGLGDEQFF
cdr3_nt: TGTGCCAGCACACGAGGACTGGGCGATGAGCAGTTCTTC

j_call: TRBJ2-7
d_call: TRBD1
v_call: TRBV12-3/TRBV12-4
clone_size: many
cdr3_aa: CASSWRQGLNEQYF
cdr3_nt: TGTGCCAGCAGTTGGAGACAGGGATTGAACGAGCAGTACTTC

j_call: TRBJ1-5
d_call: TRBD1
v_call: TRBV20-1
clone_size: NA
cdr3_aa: CSARDYVGGQGGQPQHF
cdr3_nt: TGCAGTGCTAGAGATTATGTAGGGGGACAGGGAGGCCAGCCCCAGCATTTT

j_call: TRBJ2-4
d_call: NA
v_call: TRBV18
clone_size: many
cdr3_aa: CASSAGTRGNIQYF
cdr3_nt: TGTGCCAGCTCTGCCGGGACAAGGGGCAACATTCAGTACTTC

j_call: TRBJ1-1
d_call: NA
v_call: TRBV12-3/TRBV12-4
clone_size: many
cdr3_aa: CASTSSLNTEAFF
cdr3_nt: TGTGCCAGCACCAGTAGTTTGAACACTGAAGCTTTCTTT

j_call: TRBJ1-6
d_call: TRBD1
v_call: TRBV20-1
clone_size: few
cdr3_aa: CSAKDRVAGSGGSPLHF
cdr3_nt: TGCAGTGCCAAGGACAGGGTGGCGGGATCTGGTGGCTCACCCCTCCACTTT

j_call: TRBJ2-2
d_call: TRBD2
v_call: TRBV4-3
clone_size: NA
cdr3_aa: CASSAIGGASAGELFF
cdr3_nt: TGCGCCAGCAGCGCTATCGGGGGGGCGTCGGCCGGGGAGCTGTTTTTT

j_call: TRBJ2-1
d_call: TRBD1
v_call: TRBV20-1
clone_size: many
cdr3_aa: CSASPSRTGQFF
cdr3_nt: TGCAGTGCTTCCCCATCAAGGACAGGGCAGTTCTTC

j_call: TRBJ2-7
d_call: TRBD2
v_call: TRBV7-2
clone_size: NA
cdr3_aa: CASSLIPGGAYEQYF
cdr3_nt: TGTGCCAGCAGCTTAATACCCGGGGGGGCCTACGAGCAGTACTTC

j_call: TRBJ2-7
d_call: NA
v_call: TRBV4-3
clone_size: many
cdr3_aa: CASSQGDRFPYEQYF
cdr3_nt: TGCGCCAGCAGCCAAGGTGACAGGTTTCCCTACGAGCAGTACTTC

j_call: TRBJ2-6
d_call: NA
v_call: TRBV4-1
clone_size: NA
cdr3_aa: CASSQGMARSGANVLTF
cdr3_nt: TGCGCCAGCAGCCAGGGGATGGCTAGATCTGGGGCCAACGTCCTGACTTTC

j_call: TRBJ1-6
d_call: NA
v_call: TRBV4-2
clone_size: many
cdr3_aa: CASSQDSGGSPLHF
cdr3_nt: TGTGCCAGCAGCCAAGACAGCGGGGGCTCACCCCTCCACTTT